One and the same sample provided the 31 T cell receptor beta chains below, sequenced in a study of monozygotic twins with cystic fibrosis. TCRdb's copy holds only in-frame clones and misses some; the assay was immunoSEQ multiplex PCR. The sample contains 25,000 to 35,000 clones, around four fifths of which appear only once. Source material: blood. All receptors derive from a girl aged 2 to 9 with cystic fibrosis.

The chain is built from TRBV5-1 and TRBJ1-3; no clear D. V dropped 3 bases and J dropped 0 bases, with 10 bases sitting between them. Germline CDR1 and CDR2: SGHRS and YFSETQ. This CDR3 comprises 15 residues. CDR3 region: CASSSDSSSGNTIYF. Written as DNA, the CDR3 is TGCGCCAGCAGCTCTGACTCCAGCTCTGGAAACACCATATATTTT.

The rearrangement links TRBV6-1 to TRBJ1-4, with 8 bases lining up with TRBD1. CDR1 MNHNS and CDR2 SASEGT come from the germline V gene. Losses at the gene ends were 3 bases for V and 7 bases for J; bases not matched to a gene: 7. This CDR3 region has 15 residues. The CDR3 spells CASSEGGGQGEKLFF. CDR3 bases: TGTGCCAGCAGTGAGGGGGGCGGACAGGGTGAAAAACTGTTTTTT.

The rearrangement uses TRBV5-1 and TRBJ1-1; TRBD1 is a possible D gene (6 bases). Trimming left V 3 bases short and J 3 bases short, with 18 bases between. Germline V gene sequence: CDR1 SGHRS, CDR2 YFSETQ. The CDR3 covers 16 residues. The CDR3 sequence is CASSWDIFMRDTEAFF. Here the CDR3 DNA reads TGCGCCAGCAGCTGGGACATCTTTATGAGAGACACTGAAGCTTTCTTT.

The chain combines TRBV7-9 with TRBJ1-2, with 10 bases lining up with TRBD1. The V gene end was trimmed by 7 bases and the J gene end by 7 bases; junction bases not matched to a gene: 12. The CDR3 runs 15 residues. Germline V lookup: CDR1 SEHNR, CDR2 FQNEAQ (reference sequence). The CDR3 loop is CASTSRDRGHGGYTF. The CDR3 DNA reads TGTGCCAGCACTTCCCGGGACAGGGGCCATGGTGGCTACACCTTC.

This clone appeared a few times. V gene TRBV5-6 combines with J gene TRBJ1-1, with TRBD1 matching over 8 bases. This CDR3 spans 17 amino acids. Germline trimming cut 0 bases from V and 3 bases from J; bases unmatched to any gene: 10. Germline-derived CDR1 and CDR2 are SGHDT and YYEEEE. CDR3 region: CASSLGSLQGEYTEAFF. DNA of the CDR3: TGTGCCAGCAGCTTGGGCTCTTTACAGGGGGAATACACTGAAGCTTTCTTT.

The CDR3 DNA follows: TGTGCCAGCAGTTTATCGAATTCGGGACAGCAATCCTATGGCTACACCTTC. Amino acids: CASSLSNSGQQSYGYTF. The chain carries TRBV27 and TRBJ1-2, with 7 positions matching TRBD1. In germline, CDR1 is MNHEY, CDR2 SMNVEV (reference sequence). V trimming: 0 bases; J trimming: 4 bases; junction bases outside the gene matches: 11. The CDR3 consists of 17 residues.

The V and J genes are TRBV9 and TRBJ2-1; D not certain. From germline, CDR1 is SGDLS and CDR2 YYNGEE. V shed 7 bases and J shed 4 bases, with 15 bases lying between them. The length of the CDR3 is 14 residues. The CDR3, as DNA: TGTGCCAGCGAGCGTACCGGGTCTTACAATGAGCAGTTCTTC. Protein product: CASERTGSYNEQFF. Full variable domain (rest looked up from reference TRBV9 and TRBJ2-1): DSGVTQTPKHLITATGQRVTLRCSPRSGDLSVYWYQQSLDQGLQFLIQYYNGEERAKGNILERFSAQQFPDLHSELNLSSLELGDSALYFCASERTGSYNEQFFGPGTRLTVL.

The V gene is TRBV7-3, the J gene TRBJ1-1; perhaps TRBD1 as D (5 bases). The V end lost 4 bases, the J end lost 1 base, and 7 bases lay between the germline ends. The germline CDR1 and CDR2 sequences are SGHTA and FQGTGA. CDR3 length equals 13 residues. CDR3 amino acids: CASSSQGNTEAFF. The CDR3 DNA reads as TGTGCCAGCAGCTCCCAGGGGAACACTGAAGCTTTCTTT.

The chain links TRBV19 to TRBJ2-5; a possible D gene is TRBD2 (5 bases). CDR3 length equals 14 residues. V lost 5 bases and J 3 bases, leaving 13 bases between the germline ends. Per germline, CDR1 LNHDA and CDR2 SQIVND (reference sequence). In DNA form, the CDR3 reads TGTGCCAGTAGTTCCGGCGGAGGAGAAGAGACCCAGTACTTC. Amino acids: CASSSGGGEETQYF.

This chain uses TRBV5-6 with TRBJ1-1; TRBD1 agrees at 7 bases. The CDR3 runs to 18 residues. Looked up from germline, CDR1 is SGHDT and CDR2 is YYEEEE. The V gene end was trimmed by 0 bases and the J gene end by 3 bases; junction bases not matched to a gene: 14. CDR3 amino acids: CASSLEPWTGKSYTEAFF. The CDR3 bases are TGTGCCAGCAGCTTGGAACCCTGGACAGGTAAAAGTTACACTGAAGCTTTCTTT.

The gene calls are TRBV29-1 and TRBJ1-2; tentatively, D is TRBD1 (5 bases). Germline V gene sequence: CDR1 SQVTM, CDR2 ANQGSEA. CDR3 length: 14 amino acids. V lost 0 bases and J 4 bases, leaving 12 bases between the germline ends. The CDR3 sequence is CSVEDDGGIYGYTF. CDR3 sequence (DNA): TGCAGCGTTGAAGATGATGGGGGGATCTATGGCTACACCTTC.

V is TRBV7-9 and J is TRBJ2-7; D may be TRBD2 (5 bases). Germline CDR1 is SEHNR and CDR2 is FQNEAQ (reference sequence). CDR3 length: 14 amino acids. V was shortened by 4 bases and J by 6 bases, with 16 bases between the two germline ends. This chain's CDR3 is CASSYGLTPGEQYF. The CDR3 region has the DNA TGTGCCAGCAGCTATGGACTCACCCCGGGCGAGCAGTACTTC.

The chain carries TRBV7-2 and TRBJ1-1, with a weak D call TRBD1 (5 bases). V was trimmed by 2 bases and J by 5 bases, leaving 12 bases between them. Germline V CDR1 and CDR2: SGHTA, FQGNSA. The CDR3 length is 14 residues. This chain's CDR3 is CASSLSRVDTEAFF. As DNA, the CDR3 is TGTGCCAGCAGCTTATCCAGGGTGGATACTGAAGCTTTCTTT.

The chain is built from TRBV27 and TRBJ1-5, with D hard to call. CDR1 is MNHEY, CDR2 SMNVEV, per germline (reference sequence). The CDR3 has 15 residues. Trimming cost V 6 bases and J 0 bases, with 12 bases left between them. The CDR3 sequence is CASRPAGYSNQPQHF. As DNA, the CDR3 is TGTGCCAGCAGGCCCGCAGGATATAGCAATCAGCCCCAGCATTTT.

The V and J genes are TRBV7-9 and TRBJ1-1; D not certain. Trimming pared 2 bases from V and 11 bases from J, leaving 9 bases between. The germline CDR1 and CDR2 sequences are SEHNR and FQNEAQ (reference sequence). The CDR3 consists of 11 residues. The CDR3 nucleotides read TGTGCCAGCAGCTTACTGGACGGGGCTTTCTTT. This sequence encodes CASSLLDGAFF.

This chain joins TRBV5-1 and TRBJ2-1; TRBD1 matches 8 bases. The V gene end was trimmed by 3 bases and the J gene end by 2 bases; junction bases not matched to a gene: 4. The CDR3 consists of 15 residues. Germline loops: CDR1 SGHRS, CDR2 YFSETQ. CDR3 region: CASSWPGQAYNEQFF. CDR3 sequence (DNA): TGCGCCAGCAGCTGGCCGGGACAGGCCTACAATGAGCAGTTCTTC. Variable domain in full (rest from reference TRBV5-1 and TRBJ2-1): KAGVTQTPRYLIKTRGQQVTLSCSPISGHRSVSWYQQTPGQGLQFLFEYFSETQRNKGNFPGRFSGRQFSNSRSEMNVSTLELGDSALYLCASSWPGQAYNEQFFGPGTRLTVL.

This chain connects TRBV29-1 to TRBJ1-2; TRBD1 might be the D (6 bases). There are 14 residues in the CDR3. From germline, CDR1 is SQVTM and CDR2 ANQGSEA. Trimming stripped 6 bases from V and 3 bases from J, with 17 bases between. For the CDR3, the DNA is TGCAGCGTCGGTAGGGGGGGGGTGGACTATGGCTACACCTTC. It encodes CSVGRGGVDYGYTF.

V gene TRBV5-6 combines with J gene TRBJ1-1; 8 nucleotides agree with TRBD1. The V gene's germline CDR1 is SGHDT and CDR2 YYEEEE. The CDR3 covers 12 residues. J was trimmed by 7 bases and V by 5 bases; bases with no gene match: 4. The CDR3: CASSQGASEAFF. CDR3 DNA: TGTGCCAGCAGTCAGGGGGCCAGTGAAGCTTTCTTT.

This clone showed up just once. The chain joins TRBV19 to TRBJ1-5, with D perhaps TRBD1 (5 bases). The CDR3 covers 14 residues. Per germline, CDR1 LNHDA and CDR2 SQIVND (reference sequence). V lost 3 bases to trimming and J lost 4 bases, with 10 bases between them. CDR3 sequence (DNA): TGTGCCAGTAGTATTTGGGGCCCTAATCAGCCCCAGCATTTT. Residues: CASSIWGPNQPQHF.

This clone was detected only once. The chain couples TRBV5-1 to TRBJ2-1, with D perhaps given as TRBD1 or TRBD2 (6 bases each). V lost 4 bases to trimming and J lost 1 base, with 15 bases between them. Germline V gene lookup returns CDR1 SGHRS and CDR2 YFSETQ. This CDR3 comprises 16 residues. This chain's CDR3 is CASSLEGVASYNEQFF. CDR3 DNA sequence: TGCGCCAGCAGCCTGGAGGGGGTTGCGTCCTACAATGAGCAGTTCTTC.

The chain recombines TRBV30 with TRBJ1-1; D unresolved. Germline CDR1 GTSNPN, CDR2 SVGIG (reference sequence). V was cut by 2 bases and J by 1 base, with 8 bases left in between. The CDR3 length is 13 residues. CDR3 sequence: CAWSWEWNTEAFF. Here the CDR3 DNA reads TGTGCCTGGAGTTGGGAATGGAACACTGAAGCTTTCTTT.

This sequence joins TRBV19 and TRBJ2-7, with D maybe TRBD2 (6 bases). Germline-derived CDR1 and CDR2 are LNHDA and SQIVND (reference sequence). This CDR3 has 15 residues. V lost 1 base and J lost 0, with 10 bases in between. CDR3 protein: CASSIGGGSSYEQYF. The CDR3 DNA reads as TGTGCCAGTAGTATAGGCGGAGGGAGCTCCTACGAGCAGTACTTC.

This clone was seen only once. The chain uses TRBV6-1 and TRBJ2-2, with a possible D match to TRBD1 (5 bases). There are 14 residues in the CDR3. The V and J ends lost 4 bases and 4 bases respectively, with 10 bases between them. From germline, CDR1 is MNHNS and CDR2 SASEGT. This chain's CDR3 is CASSARQITGELFF. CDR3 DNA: TGTGCCAGCAGTGCCAGACAGATCACCGGGGAGCTGTTTTTT.

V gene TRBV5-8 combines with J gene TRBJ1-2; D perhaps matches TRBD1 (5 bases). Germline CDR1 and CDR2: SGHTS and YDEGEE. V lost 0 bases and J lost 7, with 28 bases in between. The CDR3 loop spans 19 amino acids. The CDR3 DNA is TGTGCCAGCAGCTTGGGATCCTCCAGGGCTCACCGATATCAGTCTGGCTACACCTTC. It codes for CASSLGSSRAHRYQSGYTF.

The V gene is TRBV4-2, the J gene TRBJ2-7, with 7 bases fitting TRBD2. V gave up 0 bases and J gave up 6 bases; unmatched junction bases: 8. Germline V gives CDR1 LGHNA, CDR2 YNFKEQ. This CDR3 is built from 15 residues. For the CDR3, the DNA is TGTGCCAGCAGCCAAGAGGGGGGGAGGTTACGCGAGCAGTACTTC. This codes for CASSQEGGRLREQYF.

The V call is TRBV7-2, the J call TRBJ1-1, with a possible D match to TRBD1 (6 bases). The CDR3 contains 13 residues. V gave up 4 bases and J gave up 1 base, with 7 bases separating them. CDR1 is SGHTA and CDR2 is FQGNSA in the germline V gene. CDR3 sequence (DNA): TGTGCCAGCAGCTCGGACAGGAACACTGAAGCTTTCTTT. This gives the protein CASSSDRNTEAFF.

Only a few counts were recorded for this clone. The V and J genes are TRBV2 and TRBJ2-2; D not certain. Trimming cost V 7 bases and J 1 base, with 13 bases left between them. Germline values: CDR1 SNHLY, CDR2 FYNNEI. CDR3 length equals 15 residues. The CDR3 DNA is TGTGCCAGCAATGCGTTGGCACAGAACACCGGGGAGCTGTTTTTT. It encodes CASNALAQNTGELFF.

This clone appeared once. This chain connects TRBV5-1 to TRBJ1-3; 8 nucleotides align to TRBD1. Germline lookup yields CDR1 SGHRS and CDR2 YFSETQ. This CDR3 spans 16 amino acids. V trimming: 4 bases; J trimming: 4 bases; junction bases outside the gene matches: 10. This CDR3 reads CASSATLRGLGNTIYF. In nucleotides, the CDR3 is TGCGCCAGCAGCGCAACCCTCAGGGGGCTAGGAAACACCATATATTTT. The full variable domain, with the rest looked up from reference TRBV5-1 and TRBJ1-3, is KAGVTQTPRYLIKTRGQQVTLSCSPISGHRSVSWYQQTPGQGLQFLFEYFSETQRNKGNFPGRFSGRQFSNSRSEMNVSTLELGDSALYLCASSATLRGLGNTIYFGEGSWLTVV.

As DNA, the CDR3 is TGTGCCAGCTCACCATTCGGGGGCATCTTCTCTGGAAACACCATATATTTT. It codes for CASSPFGGIFSGNTIYF. The genes are TRBV18 and TRBJ1-3, with D perhaps TRBD1 (6 bases). The germline CDR1 and CDR2 sequences are KGHSH and LQKENI. The CDR3 loop spans 17 amino acids. V lost 2 bases and J lost 0, with 14 bases in between.

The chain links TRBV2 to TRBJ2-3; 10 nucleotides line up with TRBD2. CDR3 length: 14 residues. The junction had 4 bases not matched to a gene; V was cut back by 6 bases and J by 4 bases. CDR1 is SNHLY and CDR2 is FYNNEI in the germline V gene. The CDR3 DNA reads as TGTGCCAGCAGGGACGGGACTAGCGCAGATACGCAGTATTTT. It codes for CASRDGTSADTQYF.

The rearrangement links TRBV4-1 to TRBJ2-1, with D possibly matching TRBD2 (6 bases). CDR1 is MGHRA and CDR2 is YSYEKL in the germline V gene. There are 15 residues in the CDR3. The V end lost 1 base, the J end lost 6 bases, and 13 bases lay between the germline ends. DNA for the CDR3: TGCGCCAGCAGCCAAGGGGGTAGCGGAGGCAATGAGCAGTTCTTC. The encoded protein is CASSQGGSGGNEQFF.